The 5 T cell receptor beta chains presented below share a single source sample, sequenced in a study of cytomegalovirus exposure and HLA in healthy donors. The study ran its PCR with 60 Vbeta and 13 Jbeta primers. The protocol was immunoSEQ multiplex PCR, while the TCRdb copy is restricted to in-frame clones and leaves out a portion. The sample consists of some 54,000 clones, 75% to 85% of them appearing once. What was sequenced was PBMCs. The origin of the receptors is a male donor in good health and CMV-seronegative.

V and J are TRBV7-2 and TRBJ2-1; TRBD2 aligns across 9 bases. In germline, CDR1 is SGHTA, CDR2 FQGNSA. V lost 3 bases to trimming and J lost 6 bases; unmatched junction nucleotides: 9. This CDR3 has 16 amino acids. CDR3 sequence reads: CASSLAGGATGNEQFF. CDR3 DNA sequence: TGTGCCAGCAGCTTGGCGGGGGGGGCGACAGGCAATGAGCAGTTCTTC.

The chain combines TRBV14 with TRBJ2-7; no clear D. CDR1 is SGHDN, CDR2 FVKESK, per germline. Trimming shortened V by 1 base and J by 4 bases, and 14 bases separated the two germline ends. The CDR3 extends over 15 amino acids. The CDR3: CASSQGAGALYEQYF. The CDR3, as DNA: TGTGCCAGCAGCCAAGGAGCAGGCGCATTGTACGAGCAGTACTTC.

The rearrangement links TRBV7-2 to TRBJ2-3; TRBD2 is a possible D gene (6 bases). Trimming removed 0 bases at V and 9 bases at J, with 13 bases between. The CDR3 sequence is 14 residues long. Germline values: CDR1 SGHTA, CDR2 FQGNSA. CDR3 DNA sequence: TGTGCCAGCAGCTTAGCGTTAGGCGGGGCCACGCAGTATTTT. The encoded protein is CASSLALGGATQYF.

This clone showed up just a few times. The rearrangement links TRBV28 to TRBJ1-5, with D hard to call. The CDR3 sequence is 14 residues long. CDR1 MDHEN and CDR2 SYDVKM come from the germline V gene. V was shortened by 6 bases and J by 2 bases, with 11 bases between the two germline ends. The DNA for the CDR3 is TGTGCCAGCAGAAGAGGGTATGGCAATCAGCCCCAGCATTTT. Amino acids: CASRRGYGNQPQHF.

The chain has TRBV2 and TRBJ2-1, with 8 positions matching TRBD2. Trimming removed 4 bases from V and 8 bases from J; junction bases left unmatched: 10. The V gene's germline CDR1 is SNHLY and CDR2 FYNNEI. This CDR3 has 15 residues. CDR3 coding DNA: TGTGCCAGCAGTGGTGGCCCGGGGGGGCGGGATGAGCAGTTCTTC. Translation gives CASSGGPGGRDEQFF.